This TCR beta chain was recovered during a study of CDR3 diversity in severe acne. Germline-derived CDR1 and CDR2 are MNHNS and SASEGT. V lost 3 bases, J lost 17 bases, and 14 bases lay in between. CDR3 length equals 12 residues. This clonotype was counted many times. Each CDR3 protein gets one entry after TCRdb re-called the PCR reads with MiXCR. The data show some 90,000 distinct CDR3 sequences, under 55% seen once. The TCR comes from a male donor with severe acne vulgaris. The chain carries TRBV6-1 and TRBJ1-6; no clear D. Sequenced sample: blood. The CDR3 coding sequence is TGTGCCAGCAGTGACGTGCCGACTGCCATCCACTTT. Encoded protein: CASSDVPTAIHF.